This entry concerns a single T cell receptor (beta chain). Antigen specificity is unknown. This sample stems from a study of identical twins. All donors were healthy, and all were Caucasian. Study findings and constraints: Low generation probability was overrepresented in out-of-frame alpha sequences shared by twins. Conclusions were drawn cross-sectionally by statistical analysis, without following the same donors. Insertions ran lower in abundant cord blood beta clonotypes, though not in memory repertoires.

TCRdb itself ran the 5' RACE reads through MiXCR, one entry per CDR3 protein. The table lists roughly 700,000 distinct CDR3 sequences, roughly 8% of them singletons. This CDR3 contains 14 residues. V lost 6 bases to trimming and J lost 3 bases; unmatched junction nucleotides: 3. Germline CDR1 is SNHLY and CDR2 is FYNNEI. The sample was also linked to a second study, of yellow fever vaccine responses in identical twins.

The chain couples TRBV2 to TRBJ2-1; TRBD2 agrees at 9 bases. This receptor was identified in a woman in her late teens or twenties in good health. The sequenced sample consisted of PBMCs. The CDR3 nucleotides are TGTGCCAGCAGGAGGACTAGCGACTACAATGAGCAGTTCTTC. Translation gives CASRRTSDYNEQFF.